The T cell receptor (beta chain) under discussion was sequenced for a study of cytomegalovirus exposure and HLA in healthy donors. Germline V gene sequence: CDR1 MNHEY, CDR2 SMNVEV (reference sequence). This CDR3 is 15 amino acids long. V was pared by 5 bases and J by 2 bases, with 6 bases of the junction left unmatched. Primers for the PCR totalled 60 Vbeta and 13 Jbeta. Sequencing used immunoSEQ multiplex PCR; TCRdb keeps in-frame clones, though not all of them. The profile shows some 160,000 clones, approximately 78% of them singletons. Sequencing input: PBMCs. The TCR comes from a woman aged 40 to 49 in good health and CMV-seropositive. J is TRBJ1-5 and V is TRBV27; TRBD1 agrees at 7 bases. The CDR3 region is CASSPDRVRNQPQHF. CDR3 coding DNA: TGTGCCAGCAGTCCCGACAGGGTTCGCAATCAGCCCCAGCATTTT.